These 21 T cell receptor beta chains share one sample of origin, sequenced in a study of a mutant IDH1 vaccine in newly diagnosed glioma. Time point denoted: week 35, safety follow-up. Topical imiquimod was applied with each vaccine dose, which held 300 ug of mutant IDH1 20-mer peptide. Clones were read by immunoSEQ multiplex PCR, and TCRdb kept only the in-frame ones, dropping some. The repertoire holds roughly 50,000 clones, with around 84% as singletons. For these receptors, no antigen is known. Sequenced here: PBMCs, sampled from a glioma patient whose treatment included an IDH1 peptide vaccine. The receptors were sampled from a woman aged 18-35 years with glioma.

This rearrangement joins TRBV11-2 to TRBJ2-5, with 13 nucleotides matching TRBD2. Germline V gene sequence: CDR1 SGHAT, CDR2 FQNNGV. After removal of 4 bases from V and 4 bases from J, the junction contained 0 bases not matched to a gene. The CDR3 runs to 14 residues. The DNA for the CDR3 is TGTGCCAGCAGCTGGACTAGCGGGAGAGAGACCCAGTACTTC. Translation: CASSWTSGRETQYF. Together with reference TRBV11-2 and TRBJ2-5, the CDR3 gives the full variable domain: EAGVAQSPRYKIIEKRQSVAFWCNPISGHATLYWYQQILGQGPKLLIQFQNNGVVDDSQLPKDRFSAERLKGVDSTLKIQPAKLEDSAVYLCASSWTSGRETQYFGPGTRLLVL.

The chain couples TRBV19 to TRBJ1-5, with 8 bases that match TRBD1. Per the germline V gene, CDR1 is LNHDA and CDR2 is SQIVND (reference sequence). The J segment lost 4 bases and the V segment lost 6 bases, leaving 14 bases of the junction unmatched. The CDR3 loop spans 17 amino acids. In DNA form, the CDR3 reads TGTGCCAGTAGATCCGTTTCCCCAGGGGGCGGGAATCAGCCCCAGCATTTT. Protein product: CASRSVSPGGGNQPQHF. Filled out from reference TRBV19 and TRBJ1-5, the complete variable domain reads DGGITQSPKYLFRKEGQNVTLSCEQNLNHDAMYWYRQDPGQGLRLIYYSQIVNDFQKGDIAEGYSVSREKKESFPLTVTSAQKNPTAFYLCASRSVSPGGGNQPQHFGDGTRLSIL.

The V gene is TRBV29-1, the J gene TRBJ2-7, with 8 positions matching TRBD1. This CDR3 has 15 amino acids. The V and J ends lost 8 bases and 1 base, in that order; junction bases with no gene match: 13. The germline V gene has CDR1 SQVTM and CDR2 ANQGSEA. CDR3 loop: CSPSEDRVRSYEQYF. The CDR3 DNA reads TGCAGCCCCTCGGAGGACAGGGTCCGGTCCTACGAGCAGTACTTC.

CDR3 amino acids: CASSPRGSRGETQYF. The DNA for the CDR3 is TGTGCCAGCAGTCCGCGGGGATCAAGGGGAGAGACCCAGTACTTC. The genes are TRBV27 and TRBJ2-5; D might be TRBD2 (6 bases). Deletions cut 5 bases from V and 4 bases from J, with 17 bases between. The germline CDR1 and CDR2 sequences are MNHEY and SMNVEV (reference sequence). The CDR3 sequence is 15 residues long.

The chain combines TRBV30 with TRBJ1-1, with a tentative D call TRBD1 (6 bases). The CDR3 has 13 residues. The germline gives CDR1 GTSNPN, CDR2 SVGIG (reference sequence). Deletions cut 4 bases from V and 5 bases from J, with 14 bases between. The CDR3 bases are TGTGCCTGGACCCTAGGTGGACAGACTGAAGCTTTCTTT. This translates into CAWTLGGQTEAFF.

V is TRBV30 and J is TRBJ1-1, with a tentative D call TRBD1 (5 bases). The germline V gene encodes CDR1 GTSNPN and CDR2 SVGIG (reference sequence). The length of the CDR3 is 13 residues. The V end was cut by 0 bases, the J end by 2 bases, with 7 bases between. The CDR3 sequence: CAWSVGPNTEAFF. CDR3 bases: TGTGCCTGGAGTGTGGGACCTAACACTGAAGCTTTCTTT.

This chain's CDR3 is CASSESRSDTQYF. The CDR3 nucleotides are TGTGCCAGCAGTGAATCGCGTTCAGATACGCAGTATTTT. V is TRBV25-1 and J is TRBJ2-3; the D is unclear. CDR1 and CDR2 from the germline V gene are MGHDK and SYGVNS. Trimming removed 1 base at V and 4 bases at J, with 6 bases between. The CDR3 runs 13 residues.

The chain uses TRBV14 and TRBJ2-7; 7 bases map to TRBD1. The germline CDR1 and CDR2 sequences are SGHDN and FVKESK. Trimming at V came to 4 bases and at J to 6 bases, leaving 9 bases not matched to a gene. The CDR3 loop spans 14 amino acids. CDR3 protein: CASSLRTGTSEQYF. CDR3 nucleotide sequence: TGTGCCAGCAGCCTAAGGACAGGTACCTCCGAGCAGTACTTC.

This clone was found a few times. The J gene is TRBJ1-5, the V gene TRBV12-5, with TRBD1 as a possible D gene (6 bases). The CDR3 consists of 15 residues. The germline V gene encodes CDR1 LGHNT and CDR2 FRNRAP. Deletions cut 5 bases from V and 6 bases from J, with 17 bases between. The CDR3 protein is CASGLSQGATQPQHF. The CDR3 region has the DNA TGTGCTAGTGGTCTCTCACAGGGAGCCACTCAGCCCCAGCATTTT.

The V call is TRBV12-5, the J call TRBJ2-3, with TRBD2 identical over 8 bases. The CDR3 is made up of 16 amino acids. V lost 0 bases to trimming and J lost 2 bases; unmatched junction nucleotides: 4. Germline V lookup: CDR1 LGHNT, CDR2 FRNRAP. As DNA, the CDR3 is TGTGCTAGTGGTTTGGTACCGGGGGGGATCACAGATACGCAGTATTTT. Its translation is CASGLVPGGITDTQYF.

CDR3 residues: CASSQGRVGEQYF. The CDR3 nucleotides are TGTGCCAGCAGCCAAGGTCGGGTAGGGGAGCAGTACTTC. The chain employs TRBV4-2 and TRBJ2-7; D ambiguous. Per germline, CDR1 LGHNA and CDR2 YNFKEQ. With 1 base removed from V and 7 bases from J, the gap between germline ends came to 11 bases. The CDR3 totals 13 residues.

The gene calls are TRBV27 and TRBJ2-5; tentatively, D is TRBD1 (5 bases). The germline gives CDR1 MNHEY, CDR2 SMNVEV (reference sequence). CDR3 length equals 15 residues. Trimming took off 6 bases at V and 1 base at J, with 15 bases between the two ends. CDR3 amino acids: CASSRRVPPQETQYF. CDR3 in DNA: TGTGCCAGCAGCCGCAGGGTCCCTCCCCAAGAGACCCAGTACTTC.

The CDR3: CASSIGGTGTYEQYF. CDR3 sequence (DNA): TGTGCCAGTAGTATAGGGGGCACTGGGACCTACGAGCAGTACTTC. V is TRBV19 and J is TRBJ2-7, with D perhaps TRBD1 (5 bases). CDR1 is LNHDA, CDR2 SQIVND, per germline (reference sequence). The ends were cut back, 1 base at V and 2 bases at J, with 12 bases in the middle. This CDR3 contains 15 residues.

The genes are TRBV7-4 and TRBJ1-2; D not resolved. The CDR3 is made up of 16 amino acids. Germline loops: CDR1 SGHVT, CDR2 SQSDAQ. Trimming stripped 4 bases from V and 0 bases from J, with 15 bases between. The CDR3 DNA reads as TGTGCCAGCAGCTCCACAAGATACACTCCTAACTATGGCTACACCTTC. Translated: CASSSTRYTPNYGYTF. The entire variable domain, with the rest obtained from reference TRBV7-4 and TRBJ1-2, is as follows: GAGVSQSPRYKVAKRGRDVALRCDSISGHVTLYWYRQTLGQGSEVLTYSQSDAQRDKSGRPSGRFSAERPERSVSTLKIQRTEQGDSAVYLCASSSTRYTPNYGYTFGSGTRLTVV.

This chain uses TRBV6-5 with TRBJ2-1; D not certain. The CDR3 runs 13 residues. Germline lookup yields CDR1 MNHEY and CDR2 SVGAGI. V lost 4 bases, J lost 1 base, and 5 bases lay in between. The CDR3: CASSFRSYNEQFF. CDR3 nucleotide sequence: TGTGCCAGCAGTTTCAGGTCCTACAATGAGCAGTTCTTC.

The chain is built from TRBV4-1 and TRBJ1-2, with D perhaps matching TRBD1 (5 bases). The V gene lost 1 base and the J gene lost 8 bases, with 8 bases spanning the gap. The CDR3 length is 12 residues. Looked up from germline, CDR1 is MGHRA and CDR2 is YSYEKL. CDR3 in amino acids: CASSQGDGGYTF. The CDR3 DNA follows: TGCGCCAGCAGCCAAGGGGACGGCGGCTACACCTTC.

This clone has a single count. The J gene is TRBJ2-7, the V gene TRBV25-1, with D perhaps TRBD2 (6 bases). V was shortened by 2 bases and J by 2 bases, with 10 bases between the two germline ends. This CDR3 has 14 amino acids. The V gene's germline CDR1 is MGHDK and CDR2 SYGVNS. DNA of the CDR3: TGTGCCAGCAGTGAAGGCTGGGGGGCCTACGAGCAGTACTTC. Translating gives CASSEGWGAYEQYF.

This sequence joins TRBV27 and TRBJ1-1, with 7 bases matching TRBD1. V shed 7 bases and J 0 bases; nucleotides not matched to a gene: 8. The CDR3 has 15 residues. The germline CDR1 and CDR2 sequences are MNHEY and SMNVEV (reference sequence). The CDR3 nucleotides are TGTGCCAGCACCGCGGGACAGCTCCTGAACACTGAAGCTTTCTTT. Translated, it gives CASTAGQLLNTEAFF.

The chain recombines TRBV6-1 with TRBJ1-1, with D perhaps matching TRBD1 (6 bases). Trimming stripped 0 bases from V and 3 bases from J, with 14 bases between. CDR1 is MNHNS and CDR2 is SASEGT in the germline V gene. CDR3 length: 16 amino acids. CDR3: CASSEATGGPHTEAFF. DNA of the CDR3: TGTGCCAGCAGTGAAGCAACGGGGGGGCCCCACACTGAAGCTTTCTTT.

The V call is TRBV6-5, the J call TRBJ1-2, with D possibly matching TRBD1 (5 bases). The CDR3 consists of 12 residues. V lost 7 bases and J lost 4, with 10 bases in between. In germline, CDR1 is MNHEY, CDR2 SVGAGI. CDR3 nucleotides: TGTGCCAGCAAGGCGGGGGGCTATGGCTACACCTTC. Its protein is CASKAGGYGYTF.

The chain combines TRBV5-6 with TRBJ2-3; 9 bases match TRBD2. J was trimmed by 1 base and V by 5 bases; bases with no gene match: 8. Germline loops: CDR1 SGHDT, CDR2 YYEEEE. The CDR3 totals 16 residues. For the CDR3, the DNA is TGTGCCAGCAGTAGGGTAGCGGGAGCTGGCACAGATACGCAGTATTTT. Protein sequence: CASSRVAGAGTDTQYF.